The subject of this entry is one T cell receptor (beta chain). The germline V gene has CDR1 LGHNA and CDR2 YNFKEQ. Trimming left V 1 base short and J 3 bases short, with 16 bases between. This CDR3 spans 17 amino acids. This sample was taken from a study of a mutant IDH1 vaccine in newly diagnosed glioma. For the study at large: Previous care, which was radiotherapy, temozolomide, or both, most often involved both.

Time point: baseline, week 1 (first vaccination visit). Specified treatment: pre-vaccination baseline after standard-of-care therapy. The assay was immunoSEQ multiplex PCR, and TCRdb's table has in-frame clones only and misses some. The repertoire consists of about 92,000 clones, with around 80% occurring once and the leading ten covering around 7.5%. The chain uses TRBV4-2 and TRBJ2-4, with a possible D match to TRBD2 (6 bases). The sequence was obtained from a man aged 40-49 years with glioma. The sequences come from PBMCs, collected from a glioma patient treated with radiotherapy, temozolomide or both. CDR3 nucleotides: TGTGCCAGCAGCCAAGGGAGGGGATTCTTGGGCAAAAACATTCAGTACTTC. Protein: CASSQGRGFLGKNIQYF.